The sequence of this T cell receptor beta chain was determined in a study of response to subunit inactivated influenza vaccine. This clonotype was observed many times. One entry per CDR3 protein results from TCRdb running MiXCR on the RT-PCR reads. The profile shows 500,000 to 550,000 distinct CDR3 sequences, around 7.7% of them singletons. Sample: PBMCs from blood, taken 23 months after vaccination. The clonotype originates from a man aged 50 to 69 who received an inactivated influenza vaccine.

The CDR3 sequence is CASSYGQGVYYEQYF. The CDR3 nucleotides are TGTGCCAGCAGTTATGGACAGGGGGTATACTACGAGCAGTACTTC. This rearrangement joins TRBV6-2 or TRBV6-3 to TRBJ2-7; 10 bases line up with TRBD1. CDR1 and CDR2 from the germline V gene are MNHEY and SVGEGT. The CDR3 has 15 amino acids. V gave up 3 bases and J gave up 3 bases; unmatched junction bases: 5.